A selection of T cell receptor beta chains follows, all from one sample in a study of PD-1 blockade in classical Hodgkin lymphoma. Data came from immunoSEQ multiplex PCR; TCRdb stores just in-frame clones and leaves some out. This table holds some 95,000 clones, about 88% found once. The sample in question was peripheral blood mononuclear cells (PBMCs), obtained before the second cycle of nivolumab. The receptors stem from a human donor with classical Hodgkin lymphoma. Each CDR3 is given with its conserved first and last residue. Fields, in order: D gene, J gene, clone size, V gene, CDR3 DNA, CDR3 protein. D genes are given only for firm matches. Expanded clones get a size class; other rows say once, few or many, or leave the size out.

d_call: NA; j_call: TRBJ2-7; clone_size: NA; v_call: TRBV5-1; cdr3_nt: TGCGCCAGCAGCTTGGTGGCCGACTACGAGCAGTACTTC; cdr3_aa: CASSLVADYEQYF
d_call: NA; j_call: TRBJ1-2; clone_size: NA; v_call: TRBV12-5; cdr3_nt: TGTGCTAGTGGTTTGGGGGGCAAACTGGGGTATGGCTACACCTTC; cdr3_aa: CASGLGGKLGYGYTF
d_call: NA; j_call: TRBJ1-5; clone_size: NA; v_call: TRBV28; cdr3_nt: TGTGCCAGCAACCCGGTTGGGTCAAGCAATCAGCCCCAGCATTTT; cdr3_aa: CASNPVGSSNQPQHF
d_call: NA; j_call: TRBJ2-1; clone_size: NA; v_call: TRBV21-1; cdr3_nt: TGTGCCAGCAGAAAAGGAATGGCCAGCTCCTACAATGAGCAGTTCTTC; cdr3_aa: CASRKGMASSYNEQFF
d_call: NA; j_call: TRBJ2-2; clone_size: NA; v_call: TRBV27; cdr3_nt: TGTGCCAGCAGTTTAGCTGGGGCCTACGGCGGGGAGCTGTTTTTT; cdr3_aa: CASSLAGAYGGELFF
d_call: NA; j_call: TRBJ1-2; clone_size: NA; v_call: TRBV5-4; cdr3_nt: TGTGCCAGCAGCTTGGATGCCAGGGATGGCGGCTACACCTTC; cdr3_aa: CASSLDARDGGYTF
d_call: NA; j_call: TRBJ2-3; clone_size: NA; v_call: TRBV20-1; cdr3_nt: TGCAGTGGCGTGGACACGAATACGCAGTATTTT; cdr3_aa: CSGVDTNTQYF
d_call: NA; j_call: TRBJ2-1; clone_size: NA; v_call: TRBV4-1; cdr3_nt: TGCGCCAGCAGCCAAGGGCCTTTGGGGAACGAGCAGTTCTTC; cdr3_aa: CASSQGPLGNEQFF
d_call: TRBD2; j_call: TRBJ2-2; clone_size: NA; v_call: TRBV7-3; cdr3_nt: TGTGCCAGCAGCTTAAAGGGACTAGCGACTACCGGGGAGCTGTTTTTT; cdr3_aa: CASSLKGLATTGELFF
d_call: NA; j_call: TRBJ2-7; clone_size: NA; v_call: TRBV21-1; cdr3_nt: TGTGCTCTCCAGCACCCCAGGGCTTACGAGCAGTACTTC; cdr3_aa: CALQHPRAYEQYF
d_call: TRBD2; j_call: TRBJ2-3; clone_size: once; v_call: TRBV2; cdr3_nt: TGTGCCAGCAGTACTACAGTTGCGGGAGTTTTAAGCACAGATACGCAGTATTTT; cdr3_aa: CASSTTVAGVLSTDTQYF
d_call: NA; j_call: TRBJ2-5; clone_size: NA; v_call: TRBV15; cdr3_nt: TGTGCCACCAGCAGAGGCCGGACATTATCGCAAGAGACCCAGTACTTC; cdr3_aa: CATSRGRTLSQETQYF
d_call: NA; j_call: TRBJ2-3; clone_size: NA; v_call: TRBV5-1; cdr3_nt: TGCGCCAGCAGCTTGGCAGATACGCAGTATTTT; cdr3_aa: CASSLADTQYF
d_call: NA; j_call: TRBJ2-7; clone_size: once; v_call: TRBV10-2; cdr3_nt: TGCGCCAGCACATCGGGACCACGATACTACGAGCAGTACTTC; cdr3_aa: CASTSGPRYYEQYF
d_call: TRBD1; j_call: TRBJ1-5; clone_size: NA; v_call: TRBV7-8; cdr3_nt: TGTGCCAGCAGCTTAGAGACAGGGAGAGGCCAGCCCCAGCATTTT; cdr3_aa: CASSLETGRGQPQHF
d_call: NA; j_call: TRBJ2-7; clone_size: few; v_call: TRBV15; cdr3_nt: TGTGCCACCAGCAGAGGGGACGGAAATAACGAGCAGTACTTC; cdr3_aa: CATSRGDGNNEQYF
d_call: TRBD2; j_call: TRBJ2-5; clone_size: NA; v_call: TRBV19; cdr3_nt: TGTGCCAGTAGTGTTGGGACTAGCGGGGCGAAAGAGACCCAGTACTTC; cdr3_aa: CASSVGTSGAKETQYF
d_call: NA; j_call: TRBJ2-7; clone_size: NA; v_call: TRBV29-1; cdr3_nt: TGCAGCGTTGGTACGGGCTACGAGCAGTACTTC; cdr3_aa: CSVGTGYEQYF
d_call: NA; j_call: TRBJ2-7; clone_size: NA; v_call: TRBV28; cdr3_nt: TGTGCCAGCAGTTTTGGGCAGACCTACTACGAGCAGTACTTC; cdr3_aa: CASSFGQTYYEQYF
d_call: TRBD2; j_call: TRBJ2-5; clone_size: NA; v_call: TRBV2; cdr3_nt: TGTGCCAGCGCAGCCGGGGGGGAGACCCAGTACTTC; cdr3_aa: CASAAGGETQYF
d_call: TRBD2; j_call: TRBJ2-3; clone_size: NA; v_call: TRBV2; cdr3_nt: TGTGCCAGCAGTGTCGGGACTAGCGCACTTAGCACAGATACGCAGTATTTT; cdr3_aa: CASSVGTSALSTDTQYF
d_call: TRBD2; j_call: TRBJ2-1; clone_size: NA; v_call: TRBV5-1; cdr3_nt: TGCGCCAGCAGCTTGGTGGGACTAGCGGGAGTTAATGAGCAGTTCTTC; cdr3_aa: CASSLVGLAGVNEQFF
d_call: TRBD1; j_call: TRBJ1-2; clone_size: NA; v_call: TRBV10-1; cdr3_nt: TGCGCCAGCAGTGAGTCCCTCCTATATCAGACAGGGCGACCTGATGGCTACACCTTC; cdr3_aa: CASSESLLYQTGRPDGYTF
d_call: NA; j_call: TRBJ2-2; clone_size: NA; v_call: TRBV28; cdr3_nt: TGTGCCAGCAGGGATTCCGGGGAGCTGTTTTTT; cdr3_aa: CASRDSGELFF
d_call: NA; j_call: TRBJ2-1; clone_size: NA; v_call: TRBV14; cdr3_nt: TGTGCCAGCAGCCAAGTCCAGGTCGTGTACAATGAGCAGTTCTTC; cdr3_aa: CASSQVQVVYNEQFF
d_call: NA; j_call: TRBJ1-1; clone_size: NA; v_call: TRBV14; cdr3_nt: TGTGCCAGCAGCCAAAGTCGGGGCACTGAAGCTTTCTTT; cdr3_aa: CASSQSRGTEAFF
d_call: NA; j_call: TRBJ2-2; clone_size: NA; v_call: TRBV6-5; cdr3_nt: TGTGACCGGTTGGGGTCGCGTGACACCGGGGAGCTGTTTTTT; cdr3_aa: CDRLGSRDTGELFF
d_call: NA; j_call: TRBJ2-5; clone_size: NA; v_call: TRBV7-9; cdr3_nt: TGTGCCAGCAGCCAGAACCCCGACGGGGAGACCCAGTACTTC; cdr3_aa: CASSQNPDGETQYF
d_call: NA; j_call: TRBJ2-2; clone_size: NA; v_call: TRBV5-4; cdr3_nt: TGTGCCAGCAGCTTGGGGATAGGGAGCACCGGGGAGCTGTTTTTT; cdr3_aa: CASSLGIGSTGELFF
d_call: NA; j_call: TRBJ2-2; clone_size: NA; v_call: TRBV27; cdr3_nt: TGTGCCAGCTCTTTCGGGGGCGTCGGGGAGCTGTTTTTT; cdr3_aa: CASSFGGVGELFF
d_call: TRBD1; j_call: TRBJ1-4; clone_size: once; v_call: TRBV4-1; cdr3_nt: TGCGCCAGCAGCCAAGTGCCACAGGGGAATGAAAAACTGTTTTTT; cdr3_aa: CASSQVPQGNEKLFF
d_call: TRBD1; j_call: TRBJ2-7; clone_size: NA; v_call: TRBV10-3; cdr3_nt: TGTGCCATCAGTGGGACAGGGGGCTACGAGCAGTACTTC; cdr3_aa: CAISGTGGYEQYF
d_call: TRBD2; j_call: TRBJ2-3; clone_size: NA; v_call: TRBV28; cdr3_nt: TGTGCCAGCAGCCTAGCGGGGAGGCAGAGCACAGATACGCAGTATTTT; cdr3_aa: CASSLAGRQSTDTQYF
d_call: NA; j_call: TRBJ2-5; clone_size: NA; v_call: TRBV18; cdr3_nt: TGTGCCAGCTCACCTGCGATGGAGGTCCAGTACTTC; cdr3_aa: CASSPAMEVQYF
d_call: TRBD1; j_call: TRBJ2-7; clone_size: NA; v_call: TRBV11-2; cdr3_nt: TGTGCCAGCAGCTTAGGGGGACAGGCCCCCGAGCAGTACTTC; cdr3_aa: CASSLGGQAPEQYF
d_call: NA; j_call: TRBJ2-1; clone_size: NA; v_call: TRBV7-3; cdr3_nt: TGTGCCAGCAGCCCTCAAGGGGGATACAATGAGCAGTTCTTC; cdr3_aa: CASSPQGGYNEQFF
d_call: NA; j_call: TRBJ2-1; clone_size: NA; v_call: TRBV29-1; cdr3_nt: TGCAGCGTTGAACATCCGGCGGCACAGCAGTTCTTC; cdr3_aa: CSVEHPAAQQFF
d_call: NA; j_call: TRBJ2-7; clone_size: NA; v_call: TRBV18; cdr3_nt: TGTGCCAGCTCCGGTTCGGCGTACGAGCAGTACTTC; cdr3_aa: CASSGSAYEQYF